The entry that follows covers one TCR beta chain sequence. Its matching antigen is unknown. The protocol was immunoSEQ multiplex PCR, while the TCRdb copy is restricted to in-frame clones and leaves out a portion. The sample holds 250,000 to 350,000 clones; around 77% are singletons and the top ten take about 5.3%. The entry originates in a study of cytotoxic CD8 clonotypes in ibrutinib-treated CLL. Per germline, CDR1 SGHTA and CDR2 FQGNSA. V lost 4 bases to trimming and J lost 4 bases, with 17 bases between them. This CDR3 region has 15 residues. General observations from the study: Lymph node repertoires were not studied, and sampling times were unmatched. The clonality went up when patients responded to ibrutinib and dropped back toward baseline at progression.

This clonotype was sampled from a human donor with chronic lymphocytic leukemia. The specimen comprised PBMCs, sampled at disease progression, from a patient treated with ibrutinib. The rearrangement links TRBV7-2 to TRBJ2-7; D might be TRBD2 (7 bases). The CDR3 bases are TGTGCCAGCAGCTCCAAACGGGGGGCCGGGTACGAGCAGTACTTC. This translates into CASSSKRGAGYEQYF.